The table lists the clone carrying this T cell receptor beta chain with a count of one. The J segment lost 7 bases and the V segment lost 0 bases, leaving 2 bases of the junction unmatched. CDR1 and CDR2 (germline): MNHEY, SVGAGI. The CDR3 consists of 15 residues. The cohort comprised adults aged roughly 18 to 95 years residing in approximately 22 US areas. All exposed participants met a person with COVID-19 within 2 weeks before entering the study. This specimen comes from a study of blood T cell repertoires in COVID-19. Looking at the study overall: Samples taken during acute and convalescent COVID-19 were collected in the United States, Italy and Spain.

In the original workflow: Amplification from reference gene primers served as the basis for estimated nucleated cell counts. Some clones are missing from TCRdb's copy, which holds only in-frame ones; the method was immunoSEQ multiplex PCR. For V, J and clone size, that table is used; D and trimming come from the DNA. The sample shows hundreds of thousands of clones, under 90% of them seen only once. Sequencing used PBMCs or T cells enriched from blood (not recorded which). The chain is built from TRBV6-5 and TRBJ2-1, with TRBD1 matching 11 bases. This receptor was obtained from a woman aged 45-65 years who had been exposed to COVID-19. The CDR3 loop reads CASSYSGTGGNEQFF. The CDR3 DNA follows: TGTGCCAGCAGTTACTCCGGGACAGGGGGAAATGAGCAGTTCTTC.